This TCR beta chain originates from a study of response to subunit inactivated influenza vaccine. The study, taken as a whole, reports: Authors suggested each seasonal flu vaccination may recruit only limited numbers of new T cells.

TCRdb redid the calling of the RT-PCR reads with MiXCR, one entry per CDR3 protein. Of 700,000 to 900,000 distinct CDR3 sequences detected, over 20% appear once; the ten largest clones hold about a tenth. CDR1 and CDR2 from the germline V gene are LGHNA and YSLEER. The germline V and J ends were trimmed by 4 bases and 0 bases, with 16 bases remaining between them. The CDR3 sequence is 17 residues long. Of note for this clonotype: Its antigen is as yet unknown.

The chain combines TRBV4-3 with TRBJ2-1, with TRBD1 as a possible D gene (5 bases). This sample comprised PBMCs from blood, obtained less than 6 days after vaccination. This clonotype originated in a man aged 45-60 years who received an inactivated influenza vaccine. The CDR3: CASSRAGYSLSYNEQFF. CDR3 nucleotides: TGCGCCAGCAGCCGGGCAGGGTACTCACTCTCCTACAATGAGCAGTTCTTC.